These T cell receptor beta chains were read from a single sample in a study of blood T cell repertoires in COVID-19. TCRdb's copy holds only in-frame clones and misses some; the assay was immunoSEQ multiplex PCR. The sample consists of about 120,000 clones, over 65% of them appearing once. Sequences were obtained from peripheral blood. The source of these receptors is a man between 65 and 80 years old with acute or convalescent COVID-19. CDR3s include the opening cysteine and the closing phenylalanine or tryptophan.

j_gene	v_gene	CDR3aa
TRBJ2-7	TRBV6-5	CASRIGTSGSYEQYF
TRBJ1-5	TRBV19	CASSTRNQPQHF
TRBJ1-3	TRBV28	CASSPSQGARNTIYF
TRBJ2-3	TRBV14	CASSQDRGPRTDTQYF
TRBJ1-2	TRBV11-2	CASSTATYSSGYTF
TRBJ2-1	TRBV7-2	CASSFHGLALNEQFF
TRBJ2-7	TRBV4-3	CASSQALEPSYEQYF
TRBJ1-4	TRBV5-1	CASSFFGDRGEKLFF
TRBJ2-3	TRBV4-2	CASSHPGGAPQDTQYF
TRBJ2-4	TRBV5-6	CASSLGDIKNIQYF
TRBJ1-4	TRBV3-1/TRBV3-2	CATVKQGRGNEKLFF
TRBJ2-3	TRBV7-7	CASSLTGVSSDTQYF
TRBJ1-1	TRBV3-1/TRBV3-2	CASSQGQGSTEAFF
TRBJ2-2	TRBV2	CASFPVTNTGELFF
TRBJ2-2	TRBV7-2	CASSLLGGTGELFF
TRBJ1-1	TRBV3-1/TRBV3-2	CASSQDNRPEAFF
TRBJ2-1	TRBV5-6	CASTPLSGTSSYNEQFF
TRBJ1-1	TRBV7-8	CASSLQAGASRTEAFF
TRBJ2-1	TRBV5-1	CASEGTSGIPEQFF
TRBJ2-1	TRBV6-2/TRBV6-3	CASSSHRPAYNEQFF
TRBJ1-1	TRBV9	CASSVGVGNTEAFF
TRBJ2-7	TRBV28	CASRPRGQGTYEQYF
TRBJ2-7	TRBV6-5	CASRPAGQGAREQYF
TRBJ1-1	TRBV15	CATSTEGATTEAFF
TRBJ2-7	TRBV5-1	CASRLAASSYEQYF
TRBJ2-5	TRBV23-1	CASSHSSYGETQYF
TRBJ2-6	TRBV7-9	CASSITGSGANVLTF
TRBJ1-1	TRBV19	CASSMRGRDSLNTEAFF
TRBJ1-3	TRBV19	CASSTQGTGNTIYF